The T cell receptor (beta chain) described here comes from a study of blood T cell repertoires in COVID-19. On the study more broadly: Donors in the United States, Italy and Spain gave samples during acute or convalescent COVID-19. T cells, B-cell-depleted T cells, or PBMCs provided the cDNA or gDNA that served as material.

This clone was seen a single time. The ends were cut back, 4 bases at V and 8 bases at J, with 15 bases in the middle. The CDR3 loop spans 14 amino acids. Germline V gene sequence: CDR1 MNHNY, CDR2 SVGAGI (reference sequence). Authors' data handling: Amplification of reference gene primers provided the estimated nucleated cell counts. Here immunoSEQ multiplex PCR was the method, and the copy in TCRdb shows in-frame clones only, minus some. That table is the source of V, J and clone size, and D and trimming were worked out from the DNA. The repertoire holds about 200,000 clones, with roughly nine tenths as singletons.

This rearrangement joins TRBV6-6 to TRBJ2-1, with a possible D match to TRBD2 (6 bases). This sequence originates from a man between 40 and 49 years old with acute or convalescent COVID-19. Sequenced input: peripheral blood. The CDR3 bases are TGTGCCAGCAGTTGGGGACTCTCTGGGTATGAGCAGTTCTTC. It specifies CASSWGLSGYEQFF.